This TCR beta chain comes out of a study of T cell responses to AZD1222 COVID-19 vaccine. Findings and limits, study-wide: Most donors were white British, females outnumbered males, and clonal diversity was possibly underestimated. Across the whole spike, CD4 TCRs peaked at regions 160-218 and 743-854. Regions left unmutated in variants are reportedly the target of nearly half of spike-specific TCRs.

Trimming stripped 6 bases from V and 7 bases from J, with 11 bases between. Per germline, CDR1 KGHDR and CDR2 SFDVKD. This CDR3 contains 12 residues. As concerns this clone: The target antigen is unknown.

The repertoire was sequenced with immunoSEQ multiplex PCR; TCRdb's copy has only in-frame clones and lacks some. The profile shows around 200,000 clones, 88% of them singletons. The sequence came from an adult in good health. V gene TRBV24-1 combines with J gene TRBJ1-2; TRBD1 might be the D (6 bases). The sample consisted of peripheral blood, taken on day 0 of AZD1222 vaccination. CDR3 amino acids: CATSPKGGGYTF. For the CDR3, the DNA is TGTGCCACCAGTCCAAAGGGGGGTGGCTACACCTTC.